The rows below give T cell receptor beta chains drawn from one sample of a study of CD8+ T cells in alopecia areata. TCRdb's table, derived via immunoSEQ multiplex PCR, lists solely in-frame clones and lacks some. The sample has about 210,000 clones, about 50% seen once. The source material was CD4+ T cells sorted from blood, sampled at week 4, from a patient treated with tofacitinib. These TCRs come from a human donor with alopecia areata. Each CDR3 is given with its conserved first and last residue. D genes are given only for firm matches. Only some rows state a clone size, as once, few, many or a class for expanded clones.

CDR3	DNA	size	D	V	J
CASSQVAGDQETQYF	TGTGCCAGCAGCCAAGTAGCGGGGGACCAAGAGACCCAGTACTTC	-	TRBD2	TRBV4-2	TRBJ2-5
CATSRELADQGTQYF	TGTGCCACCAGCAGAGAACTAGCGGACCAGGGTACGCAGTATTTT	few	TRBD2	TRBV15	TRBJ2-3
CAWSVYQGAYGYTF	TGTGCCTGGAGTGTTTATCAGGGGGCTTATGGCTACACCTTC	-	TRBD1	TRBV30	TRBJ1-2
CASRQALDRPQHF	TGTGCCAGCAGACAGGCACTGGATCGGCCCCAGCATTTT	-	-	TRBV27	TRBJ1-5
CSVGDGLRGYEQYF	TGCAGCGTTGGGGATGGATTAAGGGGCTACGAGCAGTACTTC	-	-	TRBV29-1	TRBJ2-7
CASSQDLFGLEFNEQFF	TGCGCCAGCAGCCAAGATCTATTCGGACTAGAGTTCAATGAGCAGTTCTTC	-	TRBD2	TRBV4-1	TRBJ2-1
CASSLSGRNQPQHF	TGTGCCAGCAGTTTATCGGGGCGCAATCAGCCCCAGCATTTT	-	-	TRBV27	TRBJ1-5
CASSPTERQYF	TGCGCCAGCAGCCCGACGGAGAGGCAGTATTTT	-	-	TRBV5-1	TRBJ2-3
CSVQAGDTQYF	TGCAGCGTTCAAGCGGGGGATACGCAGTATTTT	few	TRBD2	TRBV29-1	TRBJ2-3
CASSTGRGQETQYF	TGTGCCAGCAGCACGGGACGGGGGCAAGAGACCCAGTACTTC	-	-	TRBV9	TRBJ2-5
CASSPWTGRVSGANVLTF	TGTGCCAGCAGCCCCTGGACAGGCCGTGTGTCTGGGGCCAACGTCCTGACTTTC	few	TRBD1	TRBV7-2	TRBJ2-6
CASSPGHLYTF	TGTGCCAGCTCACCAGGGCATCTGTACACCTTC	-	-	TRBV18	TRBJ1-2
CSVERKMNTEAFF	TGCAGCGTTGAGCGGAAGATGAACACTGAAGCTTTCTTT	-	-	TRBV29-1	TRBJ1-1
CASSVTGTNEKLFF	TGTGCCAGCAGCGTGACCGGGACAAATGAAAAACTGTTTTTT	-	-	TRBV9	TRBJ1-4
CSGRQLGTGELFF	TGCAGCGGCCGACAGCTAGGCACCGGGGAGCTGTTTTTT	-	-	TRBV29-1	TRBJ2-2
CASSLGSGTGGTEAFF	TGTGCCAGCAGCTTAGGGTCGGGGACAGGGGGCACTGAAGCTTTCTTT	-	TRBD1	TRBV11-2	TRBJ1-1
CSVERGLSTDTQYF	TGCAGCGTTGAGCGGGGCCTAAGCACAGATACGCAGTATTTT	-	-	TRBV29-1	TRBJ2-3
CASSYSGTGSEKLFF	TGTGCCAGCAGTTACTCCGGGACAGGGAGCGAAAAACTGTTTTTT	few	TRBD1	TRBV10-3	TRBJ1-4
CASSPSGQNYEQYF	TGTGCCAGCTCACCTTCGGGACAGAATTACGAGCAGTACTTC	-	TRBD1	TRBV18	TRBJ2-7
CAISESRGVNYGYTF	TGTGCCATCAGTGAGTCGAGGGGGGTCAACTATGGCTACACCTTC	few	-	TRBV10-3	TRBJ1-2
CASSQSRNSPLHF	TGTGCCAGCAGCCAGAGTAGGAATTCACCCCTCCACTTT	-	-	TRBV14	TRBJ1-6
CASSLLRTTGELFF	TGTGCCAGCAGCTTACTTCGTACCACCGGGGAGCTGTTTTTT	-	-	TRBV7-2	TRBJ2-2
CAWSRDRITGELFF	TGTGCCTGGAGTAGGGACAGGATCACCGGGGAGCTGTTTTTT	-	TRBD1	TRBV30	TRBJ2-2
CAWSAGLNQPQHF	TGTGCCTGGAGTGCAGGGTTGAATCAGCCCCAGCATTTT	-	-	TRBV30	TRBJ1-5
CASSQDPGGITDTQYF	TGTGCCAGCAGCCAAGATCCAGGGGGCATCACAGATACGCAGTATTTT	few	TRBD1	TRBV14	TRBJ2-3
CSVVGQGLKRAFF	TGCAGCGTTGTCGGACAGGGGCTCAAGAGGGCTTTCTTT	-	TRBD1	TRBV29-1	TRBJ1-1
CASSASGNPADTQYF	TGCGCCAGCAGCGCATCCGGGAATCCAGCAGATACGCAGTATTTT	once	-	TRBV5-1	TRBJ2-3
CSASVYNEQFF	TGCAGTGCTAGCGTATACAATGAGCAGTTCTTC	-	-	TRBV20-1	TRBJ2-1
CAWSSRGYEQYF	TGTGCCTGGAGTTCTCGAGGCTACGAGCAGTACTTC	-	-	TRBV30	TRBJ2-7
CASSQDLGQPQHF	TGTGCCAGCAGCCAGGACCTAGGTCAGCCCCAGCATTTT	-	-	TRBV14	TRBJ1-5
CSVDKGLGGGYTF	TGCAGCGTTGATAAAGGATTGGGAGGAGGCTACACCTTC	-	-	TRBV29-1	TRBJ1-2
CASRSFSGQVIF	TGTGCCAGCAGATCTTTCTCGGGACAGGTCATCTTC	few	TRBD1	TRBV27	TRBJ2-7
CASSLAGTYSYEQYF	TGCGCCAGCAGCTTGGCCGGGACGTATTCATACGAGCAGTACTTC	-	-	TRBV5-1	TRBJ2-7
CASSFKGTGGPYEQYF	TGTGCCAGCAGCTTCAAGGGGACAGGGGGTCCCTACGAGCAGTACTTC	once	TRBD1	TRBV7-2	TRBJ2-7
CSVTRAVSQGDTQYF	TGCAGCGTCACTCGAGCAGTCTCCCAAGGAGATACGCAGTATTTT	few	-	TRBV29-1	TRBJ2-3